This T cell receptor (beta chain) was recovered during a study of blood T cell repertoires in COVID-19. Study in general: T cells, B-cell-depleted T cells, or PBMCs provided the cDNA or gDNA that served as material.

The method was immunoSEQ multiplex PCR; TCRdb's version includes in-frame clones alone and lacks a portion of them. The sample lists some 300,000 clones; around 88% were seen once. Germline lookup yields CDR1 SGHTA and CDR2 FQGNSA. CDR3 length: 15 amino acids. V was pared by 3 bases and J by 0 bases, with 12 bases between. The chain uses TRBV7-2 and TRBJ2-7; D might be TRBD2 (6 bases). Sequencing input: peripheral blood. This clonotype originated in a woman between 25 and 40 years old who had recovered from COVID-19. This CDR3 is CASSFLGGPSYEQYF. CDR3 bases: TGTGCCAGCAGCTTCTTGGGGGGACCCTCCTACGAGCAGTACTTC.